This TCR beta chain was sequenced for a study of T cell responses to AZD1222 COVID-19 vaccine. For the study at large: Pooling covered second doses at about 4 or about 12 weeks.

Clones were read by immunoSEQ multiplex PCR, and TCRdb kept only the in-frame ones, dropping some. The sample carries 120,000 or so clones, about nine tenths recorded once. Study outcomes and limitations: Vaccination with two AZD1222 doses was followed by a rise in Spike-specific TCR breadth and depth. White British people made up most donors, females outnumbered males, and clonal diversity was possibly underestimated. The repertoires were collected only after the peak T cell response.

A word on this clone: Its antigen is currently unknown.

V trimming: 1 base; J trimming: 4 bases; junction bases outside the gene matches: 9. Germline CDR1 SGDLS, CDR2 YYNGEE. CDR3 length equals 16 residues. Sequenced material: peripheral blood, taken on day 0 of AZD1222 vaccination. The sequence came from an adult in good health. The chain has TRBV9 and TRBJ2-3, with 7 bases fitting TRBD2. The CDR3 DNA is TGTGCCAGCAGCGTACGGGTGGGCGGGAGCGCAGATACGCAGTATTTT. It codes for CASSVRVGGSADTQYF.